This TCR beta chain came from a study of CD8 T cells in ankylosing spondylitis. Regarding the study as a whole: A TCR beta motif made of fewer than ten highly homologous variants seemed typical of ankylosing spondylitis blood.

The germline CDR1 and CDR2 sequences are LGHDT and YNNKEL (reference sequence). Trimming removed 4 bases from V and 3 bases from J, with 20 bases in between. CDR3 length: 17 residues. Details on this clonotype: Its antigen is as yet unknown. A much larger clone differs from this one at a single base, so this may be a read error.

In making TCR beta libraries, quantitative 5'-RACE with molecular barcodes was used. TCRdb passed the 5' RACE reads through MiXCR, listing each CDR3 protein once. The sample holds more than 500,000 distinct CDR3 sequences, 5.3% seen once. This chain links TRBV3-1 with TRBJ2-3; D ambiguous. This clonotype was obtained from a male donor with ankylosing spondylitis. The specimen sequenced was blood, either unsorted or a sorted T cell fraction (not recorded which). CDR3 DNA: TGTGCCAGCAGCCCCCTTTCCCCGGAAGACCCGACAGATACGCAGTATTTT. Translation gives CASSPLSPEDPTDTQYF.